A single sample gave rise to the 29 T cell receptor beta chains below, sequenced in a study of radiotherapy plus CTLA-4 blockade in lung cancer. Profiling relied on immunoSEQ multiplex PCR, and the TCRdb table lists in-frame clones only, not all of them. The sample has 26,000 or so clones; about 80% are singletons. Source: peripheral blood, taken from a patient treated with radiotherapy plus ipilimumab. Every receptor here comes from a human donor with non-small cell lung cancer that progressed on radiotherapy plus ipilimumab.

The gene calls are TRBV14 and TRBJ2-1; weak D call: TRBD2 (5 bases). Germline CDR1 and CDR2: SGHDN and FVKESK. This CDR3 contains 12 residues. V was shortened by 4 bases and J by 9 bases, with 10 bases between the two germline ends. The CDR3: CASSRGYLEQFF. DNA for the CDR3: TGTGCCAGCAGCCGAGGGTATCTTGAGCAGTTCTTC. Together with reference TRBV14 and TRBJ2-1, the CDR3 gives the full variable domain: EAGVTQFPSHSVIEKGQTVTLRCDPISGHDNLYWYRRVMGKEIKFLLHFVKESKQDESGMPNNRFLAERTGGTYSTLKVQPAELEDSGVYFCASSRGYLEQFFGPGTRLTVL.

The chain has TRBV7-9 and TRBJ2-6; 8 nucleotides line up with TRBD2. Germline V gene data show CDR1 as SEHNR and CDR2 as FQNEAQ (reference sequence). This CDR3 spans 15 amino acids. Trimming at V came to 5 bases and at J to 9 bases, leaving 9 bases not matched to a gene. The DNA of the CDR3 is TGTGCCAGCAGCCCCCGGGGGGGCCCAAGCAACGTCCTGACTTTC. This gives the protein CASSPRGGPSNVLTF. The whole variable domain, filled in from reference TRBV7-9 and TRBJ2-6, reads DTGVSQNPRHKITKRGQNVTFRCDPISEHNRLYWYRQTLGQGPEFLTYFQNEAQLEKSRLLSDRFSAERPKGSFSTLEIQRTEQGDSAMYLCASSPRGGPSNVLTFGAGSRLTVL.

On this clone: This likely traces to a read error, being one base from a far larger clone. The chain links TRBV7-9 to TRBJ1-1; 7 bases agree with TRBD1. This CDR3 is 13 amino acids long. J lost 9 bases, V lost 3 bases, and 7 bases had no gene match. Germline CDR1 SEHNR, CDR2 FQNEAQ (reference sequence). The CDR3: CASSFQGDTKAFF. The CDR3 bases are TGTGCCAGCAGCTTTCAGGGGGATACTAAAGCTTTCTTT.

This chain links TRBV7-2 with TRBJ1-5; D not resolved. Germline CDR1 is SGHTA and CDR2 is FQGNSA. The CDR3 is made up of 14 amino acids. V gave up 5 bases and J gave up 5 bases, with 13 bases separating them. CDR3 DNA: TGTGCCAGCAGCCAAGTGGGCCTCTATCAGCCCCAGCATTTT. This encodes CASSQVGLYQPQHF.

V gene TRBV30 combines with J gene TRBJ1-3; D is unresolved. Germline V gene sequence: CDR1 GTSNPN, CDR2 SVGIG (reference sequence). V shed 4 bases and J shed 0 bases, with 13 bases lying between them. The CDR3 runs 15 residues. This CDR3 is CAWTSKGSSGNTIYF. CDR3 in DNA: TGTGCCTGGACGAGTAAGGGAAGCTCTGGAAACACCATATATTTT.

The V gene is TRBV5-4, the J gene TRBJ2-1; 8 nucleotides agree with TRBD2. Germline CDR1 SGHNT, CDR2 YYREEE (reference sequence). J gave up 7 bases and V 7 bases, and 1 base lay outside the gene matches. This CDR3 has 11 residues. CDR3 nucleotide sequence: TGTGCCAGCGAGCGGGAGAATGAGCAGTTCTTC. It yields the protein CASERENEQFF.

This clone was found once. This chain connects TRBV28 to TRBJ2-1; 9 bases fit TRBD2. CDR3 length: 14 amino acids. Germline CDR1 MDHEN, CDR2 SYDVKM. The junction had 14 bases not matched to a gene; V was cut back by 5 bases and J by 15 bases. The CDR3 loop is CASSLPGGSGSRFF. The CDR3 region has the DNA TGTGCCAGCAGTCTCCCGGGTGGTAGCGGGAGCCGGTTCTTC.

V and J are TRBV9 and TRBJ2-2; 9 bases fit TRBD2. V trimming: 4 bases; J trimming: 13 bases; junction bases outside the gene matches: 14. The CDR3 sequence is 15 residues long. The germline gives CDR1 SGDLS, CDR2 YYNGEE. The CDR3: CASSPRGAGGPALFF. CDR3 sequence (DNA): TGTGCCAGCAGCCCACGGGGAGCGGGAGGACCGGCGCTGTTTTTT.

The chain joins TRBV6-6 to TRBJ1-5; 7 bases map to TRBD1. Germline CDR1 MNHNY, CDR2 SVGAGI (reference sequence). Trimming removed 7 bases from V and 0 bases from J; junction bases left unmatched: 9. CDR3 length: 16 residues. The CDR3 sequence: CASTTRAGGSNQPQHF. The DNA for the CDR3 is TGTGCCAGCACCACCCGGGCAGGGGGTAGCAATCAGCCCCAGCATTTT.

The rearrangement links TRBV25-1 to TRBJ2-5; D gene ambiguous. This CDR3 region has 15 residues. The ends were cut back, 1 base at V and 5 bases at J, with 14 bases in the middle. CDR1 is MGHDK and CDR2 is SYGVNS in the germline V gene. CDR3 nucleotide sequence: TGTGCCAGCAGTGAATCAATTGGCCAGTTGGAGACCCAGTACTTC. This gives the protein CASSESIGQLETQYF.

This clone was seen a handful of times. This chain uses TRBV29-1 with TRBJ1-1; 7 bases fit TRBD1. The CDR3 has 19 residues. Germline CDR1 SQVTM, CDR2 ANQGSEA. After removal of 4 bases from V and 0 bases from J, the junction contained 20 bases not matched to a gene. DNA of the CDR3: TGCAGCGTTGCGGTTTTCGCTCCGTCGAAAACAGGGGTGAACACTGAAGCTTTCTTT. Residues: CSVAVFAPSKTGVNTEAFF.

Comments on this clone: One junction end does not reproduce the germline sequence, and a read error may be involved. J is TRBJ2-7 and V is TRBV20-1; D remains unclear. Germline assignment: CDR1 DFQATT and CDR2 SNEGSKA (reference sequence). The CDR3 contains 10 residues. The CDR3 is CSARDYVQYF. The CDR3 bases are TGCAGTGCTAGAGATTACGTGCAGTACTTC.

CDR3: CASSGSTDTQYF. The CDR3 DNA is TGTGCGTCTAGCGGCAGCACAGATACGCAGTATTTT. J is TRBJ2-3 and V is TRBV28, with 7 bases that match TRBD2. This CDR3 is built from 12 residues. CDR1 and CDR2 from the germline V gene are MDHEN and SYDVKM.

This sequence joins TRBV4-1 and TRBJ1-1; D is unresolved. This CDR3 is built from 15 residues. Germline V gene data show CDR1 as MGHRA and CDR2 as YSYEKL. The germline V and J ends were trimmed by 0 bases and 7 bases, with 15 bases remaining between them. The CDR3 DNA sequence: TGCGCCAGCAGCCAAGACCCGCACGGGGTCTTTGAAGCTTTCTTT. Its protein product is CASSQDPHGVFEAFF.

V gene TRBV4-1 combines with J gene TRBJ2-4; D assignment may be TRBD1 or TRBD2 (5 bases each). The CDR3 covers 17 residues. With 4 bases removed from V and 2 bases from J, the gap between germline ends came to 18 bases. Germline assignment: CDR1 MGHRA and CDR2 YSYEKL. The CDR3 reads CASSLRVGEQTKNIQYF. As DNA, the CDR3 is TGCGCCAGCAGCCTAAGAGTGGGGGAACAGACCAAAAACATTCAGTACTTC.

The V gene is TRBV6-6, the J gene TRBJ2-1; 7 bases align to TRBD2. With 5 bases clipped from V and 1 base from J, the junction kept 5 bases outside the gene matches. Germline V gives CDR1 MNHNY, CDR2 SVGAGI (reference sequence). CDR3 size: 15 residues. CDR3: CASSLREVSYNEQFF. The CDR3 nucleotides read TGTGCCAGCAGTCTCCGGGAGGTGTCCTACAATGAGCAGTTCTTC.

The gene calls are TRBV5-4 and TRBJ1-1; D uncertain. The V end was cut by 0 bases, the J end by 1 base, with 7 bases between. The germline V gene encodes CDR1 SGHNT and CDR2 YYREEE (reference sequence). The CDR3 sequence is 14 residues long. CDR3 amino acids: CASSLEVWNTEAFF. CDR3 nucleotides: TGTGCCAGCAGCTTGGAGGTTTGGAACACTGAAGCTTTCTTT.

This chain links TRBV4-1 with TRBJ2-7, with TRBD2 as a possible D gene (7 bases). V was shortened by 2 bases and J by 5 bases, with 13 bases between the two germline ends. The CDR3 has 14 residues. Germline lookup yields CDR1 MGHRA and CDR2 YSYEKL. The DNA of the CDR3 is TGCGCCAGCAGCCAAATCGGGGGGCGCGACGAGCAGTACTTC. It codes for CASSQIGGRDEQYF.

CDR3 amino acids: CASSSQGSTSGGYTF. The CDR3 DNA reads TGTGCCAGTAGTTCACAGGGGTCGACTAGTGGTGGCTACACCTTC. The gene calls are TRBV19 and TRBJ1-2; 7 nucleotides agree with TRBD1. With 5 bases clipped from V and 7 bases from J, the junction kept 13 bases outside the gene matches. The CDR3 runs 15 residues. Germline V gene sequence: CDR1 LNHDA, CDR2 SQIVND (reference sequence).

The chain combines TRBV7-6 with TRBJ1-1; no clear D gene. Trimming cost V 5 bases and J 4 bases, with 17 bases left between them. The CDR3 extends over 15 amino acids. Germline CDR1 reads SGHVS; CDR2 reads FNYEAQ. CDR3 in amino acids: CASSPLPSLGTEAFF. The DNA of the CDR3 is TGTGCCAGCAGCCCCCTCCCCAGCCTGGGCACTGAAGCTTTCTTT.

The rearrangement links TRBV5-6 to TRBJ2-1, with D perhaps TRBD2 (7 bases). Germline lookup yields CDR1 SGHDT and CDR2 YYEEEE. V lost 2 bases, J lost 2 bases, and 8 bases lay in between. This CDR3 region has 14 residues. CDR3 loop: CASSFGGPYNEQFF. Here the CDR3 DNA reads TGTGCCAGCAGCTTCGGGGGGCCCTACAATGAGCAGTTCTTC. The full variable domain, with the rest looked up from reference TRBV5-6 and TRBJ2-1, is DAGVTQSPTHLIKTRGQQVTLRCSPKSGHDTVSWYQQALGQGPQFIFQYYEEEERQRGNFPDRFSGHQFPNYSSELNVNALLLGDSALYLCASSFGGPYNEQFFGPGTRLTVL.

A single count supports this clone. This chain connects TRBV5-4 to TRBJ2-7; TRBD2 matches at 11 bases. CDR3 length equals 16 residues. Per the germline V gene, CDR1 is SGHNT and CDR2 is YYREEE (reference sequence). Losses at the gene ends were 2 bases for V and 2 bases for J; bases not matched to a gene: 6. CDR3 region: CASSFVSGRAAYEQYF. Here the CDR3 DNA reads TGTGCCAGCAGCTTCGTTAGCGGGAGGGCCGCCTACGAGCAGTACTTC. Combining the CDR3 with reference TRBV5-4 and TRBJ2-7 gives the whole variable domain ETGVTQSPTHLIKTRGQQVTLRCSSQSGHNTVSWYQQALGQGPQFIFQYYREEENGRGNFPPRFSGLQFPNYSSELNVNALELDDSALYLCASSFVSGRAAYEQYFGPGTRLTVT.

This clone appeared once. The V gene is TRBV11-2, the J gene TRBJ2-7, with 8 nucleotides matching TRBD2. V dropped 3 bases and J dropped 4; count of bases not matched to a gene: 8. There are 15 residues in the CDR3. The germline V gene has CDR1 SGHAT and CDR2 FQNNGV. CDR3 nucleotide sequence: TGTGCCAGCAGCTTCTCGGCGGGAGGAGGATACGAGCAGTACTTC. As protein: CASSFSAGGGYEQYF. The variable domain in full, completed from reference TRBV11-2 and TRBJ2-7, reads EAGVAQSPRYKIIEKRQSVAFWCNPISGHATLYWYQQILGQGPKLLIQFQNNGVVDDSQLPKDRFSAERLKGVDSTLKIQPAKLEDSAVYLCASSFSAGGGYEQYFGPGTRLTVT.

The chain couples TRBV7-8 to TRBJ1-1; D uncertain. CDR1 is SGHVS and CDR2 is FQNEAQ in the germline V gene. This CDR3 spans 14 amino acids. The ends were cut back, 0 bases at V and 1 base at J, with 6 bases in the middle. The DNA of the CDR3 is TGTGCCAGCAGCTTAGCGCGTTCGAACACTGAAGCTTTCTTT. This gives the protein CASSLARSNTEAFF.

The chain uses TRBV5-4 and TRBJ1-1; D uncertain. CDR1 and CDR2 from the germline V gene are SGHNT and YYREEE (reference sequence). The CDR3 sequence is 14 residues long. The V end was cut by 0 bases, the J end by 1 base, with 7 bases between. CDR3 bases: TGTGCCAGCAGCTTGGACAGACAGAACACTGAAGCTTTCTTT. Amino acids: CASSLDRQNTEAFF.

CDR3 residues: CASSWLQGGADTQYF. DNA of the CDR3: TGTGCCAGCAGTTGGCTACAGGGGGGCGCAGATACGCAGTATTTT. The chain uses TRBV27 and TRBJ2-3; 8 bases are a match to TRBD1. Trimming removed 4 bases from V and 4 bases from J; junction bases left unmatched: 7. Germline V CDR1 and CDR2: MNHEY, SMNVEV (reference sequence). The CDR3 covers 15 residues.

The rearrangement uses TRBV2 and TRBJ2-1; D is unresolved. Trimming stripped 5 bases from V and 6 bases from J, with 5 bases between. Germline-derived CDR1 and CDR2 are SNHLY and FYNNEI. The CDR3 is made up of 11 amino acids. CDR3 bases: TGTGCCAGCAGTTTCAGCAATGAGCAGTTCTTC. This codes for CASSFSNEQFF.

The genes are TRBV5-1 and TRBJ2-3, with a tentative D call TRBD1 (5 bases). With 2 bases removed from V and 2 bases from J, the gap between germline ends came to 12 bases. Germline CDR1 reads SGHRS; CDR2 reads YFSETQ. This CDR3 comprises 15 residues. CDR3 nucleotides: TGCGCCAGCAGCTTCTATTCAGGGCTCACAGATACGCAGTATTTT. Protein: CASSFYSGLTDTQYF.

This clone was observed a few times. The chain employs TRBV10-2 and TRBJ2-2, with unresolved D. The CDR3 totals 12 residues. Deletions cut 6 bases from V and 3 bases from J, with 5 bases between. Per the germline V gene, CDR1 is WSHSY and CDR2 is SAAADI. In DNA form, the CDR3 reads TGCGCCAGCAGCGCCGACACCGGGGAGCTGTTTTTT. Protein product: CASSADTGELFF.